This record concerns one TCR beta chain sequence. Its target is unknown. The data belong to a study of T cell responses to AZD1222 COVID-19 vaccine. Libraries were prepared by immunoSEQ multiplex PCR; TCRdb keeps only in-frame clonotypes and omits some of them. The sample has 100,000 to 120,000 clones, 75% to 90% seen once. Study results and limitations: Along spike, vaccine-associated CD4 TCRs were found throughout, with dominance at 160-218 and 743-854. After two AZD1222 doses, spike-specific TCR breadth and depth rose versus day 0. The donor group comprised mostly white British people and more females; the analysis possibly underestimated clonal diversity. Just a handful of AZD1222 recipients tested seropositive at baseline.

Germline V CDR1 and CDR2: SQVTM, ANQGSEA. This CDR3 contains 17 residues. V lost 5 bases and J lost 5; bases outside the gene matches: 16. This chain links TRBV29-1 with TRBJ2-1, with TRBD2 matching 9 bases. The sequencing here drew on peripheral blood, taken 28 days after the second AZD1222 dose. This clonotype originated in an adult who received the AZD1222 COVID-19 vaccine. CDR3 sequence reads: CSVTSWGGGTSNNEQFF. CDR3 nucleotides: TGCAGCGTTACAAGTTGGGGCGGTGGGACTAGCAACAATGAGCAGTTCTTC.